The rows below give T cell receptor beta chains drawn from one sample of a study of blood T cell repertoires in COVID-19. TCRdb's table, derived via immunoSEQ multiplex PCR, lists solely in-frame clones and lacks some. Of 90,000 to 110,000 clones in the sample, more than 80% were seen once. The sequenced sample was peripheral blood. The receptors shown here come from a human donor in a cohort sampled during active COVID-19. The CDR3 runs from the conserved cysteine through the conserved F or W. Each record gives: CDR3 protein, J gene, V gene.

CASSSVGGLETQYF TRBJ2-5 TRBV25-1
CASSKQGASTDTQYF TRBJ2-3 TRBV11-1
CASRSPGRSNNQPQHF TRBJ1-5 TRBV19
CASSDFRRGRGETQYF TRBJ2-5 TRBV25-1
CATTSRRGGYEQYF TRBJ2-7 TRBV6-5
CASSFEGRDFQPQHF TRBJ1-5 TRBV7-9
CASSEGAVGYGYTF TRBJ1-2 TRBV6-4
CASSSPGTGGYNEQFF TRBJ2-1 TRBV7-3
CASRTTGGGDTQYF TRBJ2-3 TRBV5-1
CASSYRQTNQPQHF TRBJ1-5 TRBV13
CASRGTTTHKETQYF TRBJ2-5 TRBV6-5
CAISELALPPTDTQYF TRBJ2-3 TRBV10-3
CASSLSGGHYEQYF TRBJ2-7 TRBV5-1
CASSLRQGRYGYTF TRBJ1-2 TRBV6-5
CASSLGTGGSPLHF TRBJ1-6 TRBV28
CASSQDCRLAVLHNEQFF TRBJ2-1 TRBV3-1/TRBV3-2
CASSKYGTRSGNTIYF TRBJ1-3 TRBV21-1
CASSLASTNTGELFF TRBJ2-2 TRBV14
CASSPDLWTANTGELFF TRBJ2-2 TRBV2
CASSLGGLAVSTDTQYF TRBJ2-3 TRBV5-4
CASSGETGGLYGYTF TRBJ1-2 TRBV19
CASSLGIGTDYGYTF TRBJ1-2 TRBV7-2
CATSRETKYEQYF TRBJ2-7 TRBV15
CASSLGQGDGQYF TRBJ2-7 TRBV5-1
CASSPWDSLNEKLFF TRBJ1-4 TRBV18
CAISDGGNTEAFF TRBJ1-1 TRBV10-3
CASSEGSLGTGDGNTIYF TRBJ1-3 TRBV9
CASSRGIYGNQPQHF TRBJ1-5 TRBV4-1
CASSSRGEQYF TRBJ2-7 TRBV12-3/TRBV12-4
CASSGTLISGANVLTF TRBJ2-6 TRBV6-1
CASSMEGTGAYEQYF TRBJ2-7 TRBV19